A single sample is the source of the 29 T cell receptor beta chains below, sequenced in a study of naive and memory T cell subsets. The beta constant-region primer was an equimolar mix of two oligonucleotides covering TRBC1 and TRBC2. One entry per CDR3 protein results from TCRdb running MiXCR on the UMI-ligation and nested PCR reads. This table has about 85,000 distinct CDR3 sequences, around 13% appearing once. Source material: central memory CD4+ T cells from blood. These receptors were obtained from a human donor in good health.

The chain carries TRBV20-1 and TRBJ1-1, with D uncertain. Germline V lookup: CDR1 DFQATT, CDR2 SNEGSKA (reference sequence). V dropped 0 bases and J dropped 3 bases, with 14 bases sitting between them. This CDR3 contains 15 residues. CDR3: CSARDFSTMDTEAFF. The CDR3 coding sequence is TGCAGTGCTAGAGATTTCTCTACCATGGACACTGAAGCTTTCTTT.

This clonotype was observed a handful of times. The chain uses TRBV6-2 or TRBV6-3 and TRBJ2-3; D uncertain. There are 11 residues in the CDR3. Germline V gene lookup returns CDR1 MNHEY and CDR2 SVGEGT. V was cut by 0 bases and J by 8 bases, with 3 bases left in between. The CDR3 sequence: CASSYSRTQYF. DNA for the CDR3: TGTGCCAGCAGTTACTCGCGTACGCAGTATTTT.

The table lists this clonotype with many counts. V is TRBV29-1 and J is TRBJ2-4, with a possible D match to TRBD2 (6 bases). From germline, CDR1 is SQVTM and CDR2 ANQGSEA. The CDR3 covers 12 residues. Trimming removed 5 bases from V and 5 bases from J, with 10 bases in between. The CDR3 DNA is TGCAGCGTTAGCGGGCCAGAAAACATTCAGTACTTC. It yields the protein CSVSGPENIQYF.

The CDR3 spells CSAWDRTNNEQFF. CDR3 DNA: TGCAGCGCATGGGACAGGACTAACAATGAGCAGTTCTTC. J is TRBJ2-1 and V is TRBV29-1; 8 bases map to TRBD1. The V segment lost 7 bases and the J segment 5 bases; nucleotides outside the gene matches: 7. CDR1 SQVTM and CDR2 ANQGSEA come from the germline V gene. The CDR3 consists of 13 residues.

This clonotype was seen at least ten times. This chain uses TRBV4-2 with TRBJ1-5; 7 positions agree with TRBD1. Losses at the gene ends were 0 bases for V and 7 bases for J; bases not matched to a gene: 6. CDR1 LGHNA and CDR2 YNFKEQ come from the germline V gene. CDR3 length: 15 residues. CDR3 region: CASSQDRQGMQPQHF. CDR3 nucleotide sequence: TGTGCCAGCAGCCAAGACAGACAGGGAATGCAGCCCCAGCATTTT.

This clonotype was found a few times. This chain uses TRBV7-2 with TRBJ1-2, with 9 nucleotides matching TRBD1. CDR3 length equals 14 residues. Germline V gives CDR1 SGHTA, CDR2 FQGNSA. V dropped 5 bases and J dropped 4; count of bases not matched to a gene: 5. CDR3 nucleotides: TGTGCCAGCAGCATACAGGGGGCAAGCTATGGCTACACCTTC. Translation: CASSIQGASYGYTF.

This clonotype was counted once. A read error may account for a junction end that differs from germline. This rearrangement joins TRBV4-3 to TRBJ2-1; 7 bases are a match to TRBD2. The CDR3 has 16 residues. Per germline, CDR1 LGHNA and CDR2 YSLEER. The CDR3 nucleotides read TGCTCCAGCAGCCAAGCCGGCGGGAGTTATTACAATGAGCAGTTCTTC. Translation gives CSSSQAGGSYYNEQFF.

CDR3 sequence reads: CASRPGQGDTEAFF. Here the CDR3 DNA reads TGTGCCAGCAGACCGGGACAGGGAGACACTGAAGCTTTCTTT. The rearrangement joins TRBV7-9 to TRBJ1-1, with 9 nucleotides matching TRBD1. Germline V gives CDR1 SEHNR, CDR2 FQNEAQ (reference sequence). The CDR3 runs 14 residues. Trimming at V came to 6 bases and at J to 3 bases, leaving 5 bases not matched to a gene.

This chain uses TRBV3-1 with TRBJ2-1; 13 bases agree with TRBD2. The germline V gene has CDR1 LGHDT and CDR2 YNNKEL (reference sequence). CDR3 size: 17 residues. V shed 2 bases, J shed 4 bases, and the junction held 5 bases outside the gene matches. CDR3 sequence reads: CASSQRTSGRTYNEQFF. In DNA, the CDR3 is TGTGCCAGCAGCCAAAGGACTAGCGGGAGAACGTACAATGAGCAGTTCTTC.

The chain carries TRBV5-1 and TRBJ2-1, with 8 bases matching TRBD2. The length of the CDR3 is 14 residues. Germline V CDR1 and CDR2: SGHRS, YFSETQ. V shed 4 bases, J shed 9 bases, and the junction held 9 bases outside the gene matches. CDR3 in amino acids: CASSPGGTSSEQFF. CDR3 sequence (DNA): TGCGCCAGCAGCCCGGGGGGGACTTCCAGTGAGCAGTTCTTC. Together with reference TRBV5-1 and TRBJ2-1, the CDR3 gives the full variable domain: KAGVTQTPRYLIKTRGQQVTLSCSPISGHRSVSWYQQTPGQGLQFLFEYFSETQRNKGNFPGRFSGRQFSNSRSEMNVSTLELGDSALYLCASSPGGTSSEQFFGPGTRLTVL.

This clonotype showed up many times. CDR3 DNA: TGTGCCAGCAGCTACGGTGGGGCTGGGGCCAACGTCCTGACTTTC. Amino acid sequence: CASSYGGAGANVLTF. The rearrangement links TRBV7-2 to TRBJ2-6; no clear D. With 4 bases removed from V and 2 bases from J, the gap between germline ends came to 9 bases. CDR1 is SGHTA and CDR2 is FQGNSA in the germline V gene. The CDR3 consists of 15 residues.

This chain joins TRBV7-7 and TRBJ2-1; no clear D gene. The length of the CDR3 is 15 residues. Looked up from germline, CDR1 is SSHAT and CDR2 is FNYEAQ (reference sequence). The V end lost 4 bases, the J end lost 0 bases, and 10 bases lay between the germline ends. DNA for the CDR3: TGTGCCAGCAGCTCCAGCCCTAGCTCCTACAATGAGCAGTTCTTC. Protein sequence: CASSSSPSSYNEQFF.

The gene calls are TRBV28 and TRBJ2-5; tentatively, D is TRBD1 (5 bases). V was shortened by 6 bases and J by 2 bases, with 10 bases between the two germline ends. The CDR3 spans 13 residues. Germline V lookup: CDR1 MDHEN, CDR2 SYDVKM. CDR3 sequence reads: CASRQTAQETQYF. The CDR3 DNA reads TGTGCCAGCAGACAGACAGCTCAAGAGACCCAGTACTTC.

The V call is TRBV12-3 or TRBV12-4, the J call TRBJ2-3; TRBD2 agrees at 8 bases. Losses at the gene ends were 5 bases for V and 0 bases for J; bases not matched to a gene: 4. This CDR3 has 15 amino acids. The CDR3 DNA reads TGTGCCAGCAGTGCCCGGGAGGGTAGCACAGATACGCAGTATTTT. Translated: CASSAREGSTDTQYF.

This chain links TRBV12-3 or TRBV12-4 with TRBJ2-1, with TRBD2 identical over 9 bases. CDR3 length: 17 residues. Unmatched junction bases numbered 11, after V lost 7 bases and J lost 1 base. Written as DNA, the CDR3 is TGTGCCAGCACCTTGACTAGCGGCCTACTTTCCTACAATGAGCAGTTCTTC. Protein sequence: CASTLTSGLLSYNEQFF.

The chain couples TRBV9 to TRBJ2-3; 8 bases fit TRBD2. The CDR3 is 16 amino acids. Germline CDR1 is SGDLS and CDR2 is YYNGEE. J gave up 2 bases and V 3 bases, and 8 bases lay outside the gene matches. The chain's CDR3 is CASSAPGLGFTDTQYF. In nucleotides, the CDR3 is TGTGCCAGCAGCGCACCGGGACTAGGGTTCACAGATACGCAGTATTTT.

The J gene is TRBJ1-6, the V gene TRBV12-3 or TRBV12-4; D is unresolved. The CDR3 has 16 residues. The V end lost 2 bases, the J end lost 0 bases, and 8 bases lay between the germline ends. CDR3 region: CASSLKGSSYNSPLHF. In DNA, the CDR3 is TGTGCCAGCAGTTTAAAAGGCAGCTCCTATAATTCACCCCTCCACTTT.

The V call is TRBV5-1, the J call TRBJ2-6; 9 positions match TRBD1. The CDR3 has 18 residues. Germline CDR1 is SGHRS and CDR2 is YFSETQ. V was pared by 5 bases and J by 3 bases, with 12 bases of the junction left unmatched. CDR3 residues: CASRLPGTGSFGANVLTF. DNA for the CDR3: TGCGCCAGCAGACTCCCCGGGACAGGGTCCTTTGGGGCCAACGTCCTGACTTTC.

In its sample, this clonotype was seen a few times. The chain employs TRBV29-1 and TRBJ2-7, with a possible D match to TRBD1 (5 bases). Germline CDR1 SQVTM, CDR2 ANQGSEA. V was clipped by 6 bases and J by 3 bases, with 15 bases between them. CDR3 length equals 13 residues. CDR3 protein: CSVRWGSNYEQYF. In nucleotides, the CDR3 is TGCAGCGTCAGATGGGGCAGCAACTACGAGCAGTACTTC.

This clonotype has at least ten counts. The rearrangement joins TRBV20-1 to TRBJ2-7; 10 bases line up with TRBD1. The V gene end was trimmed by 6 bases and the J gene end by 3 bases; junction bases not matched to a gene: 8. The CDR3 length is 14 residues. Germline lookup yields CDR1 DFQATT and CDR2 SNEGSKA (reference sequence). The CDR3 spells CSALTGGGRYEQYF. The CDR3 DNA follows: TGCAGTGCCCTGACAGGGGGCGGTCGCTACGAGCAGTACTTC.

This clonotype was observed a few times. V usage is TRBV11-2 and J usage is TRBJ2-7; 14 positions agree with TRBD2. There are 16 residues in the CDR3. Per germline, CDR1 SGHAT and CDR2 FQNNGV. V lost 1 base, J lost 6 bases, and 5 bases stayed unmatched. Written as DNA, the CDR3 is TGTGCCAGCAGCTTAGTTATTGGACTAGCGGGAGGCGAGCAGTACTTC. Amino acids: CASSLVIGLAGGEQYF. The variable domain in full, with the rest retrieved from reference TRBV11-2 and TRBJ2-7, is EAGVAQSPRYKIIEKRQSVAFWCNPISGHATLYWYQQILGQGPKLLIQFQNNGVVDDSQLPKDRFSAERLKGVDSTLKIQPAKLEDSAVYLCASSLVIGLAGGEQYFGPGTRLTVT.

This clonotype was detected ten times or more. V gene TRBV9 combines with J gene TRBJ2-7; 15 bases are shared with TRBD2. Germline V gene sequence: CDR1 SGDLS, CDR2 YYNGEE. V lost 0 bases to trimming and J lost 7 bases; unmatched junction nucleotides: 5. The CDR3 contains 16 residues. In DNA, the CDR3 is TGTGCCAGCAGCGTAGTCGGGACTAGCGGGAGGTGTGAGCAGTACTTC. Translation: CASSVVGTSGRCEQYF.

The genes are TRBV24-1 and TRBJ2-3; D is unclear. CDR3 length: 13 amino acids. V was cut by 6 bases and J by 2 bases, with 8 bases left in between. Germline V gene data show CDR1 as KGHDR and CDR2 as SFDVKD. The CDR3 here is CATSLPHTDTQYF. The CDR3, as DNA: TGTGCCACCAGTTTACCTCACACAGATACGCAGTATTTT.

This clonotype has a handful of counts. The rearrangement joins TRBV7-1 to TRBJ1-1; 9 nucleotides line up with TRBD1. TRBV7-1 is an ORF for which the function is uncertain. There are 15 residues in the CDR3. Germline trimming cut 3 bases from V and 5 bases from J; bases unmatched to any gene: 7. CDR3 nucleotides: TGTGCCAGCAGCTCCCGCTACAGGGGGCAAACTGAAGCTTTCTTT. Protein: CASSSRYRGQTEAFF.

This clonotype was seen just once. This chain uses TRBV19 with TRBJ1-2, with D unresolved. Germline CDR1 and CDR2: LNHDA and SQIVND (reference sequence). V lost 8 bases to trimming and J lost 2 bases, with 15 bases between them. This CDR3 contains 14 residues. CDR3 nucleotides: TGTGCCAGTGCCTTCGGAACCCTCAACTATGGCTACACCTTC. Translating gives CASAFGTLNYGYTF. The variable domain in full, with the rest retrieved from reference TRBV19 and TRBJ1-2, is DGGITQSPKYLFRKEGQNVTLSCEQNLNHDAMYWYRQDPGQGLRLIYYSQIVNDFQKGDIAEGYSVSREKKESFPLTVTSAQKNPTAFYLCASAFGTLNYGYTFGSGTRLTVV.

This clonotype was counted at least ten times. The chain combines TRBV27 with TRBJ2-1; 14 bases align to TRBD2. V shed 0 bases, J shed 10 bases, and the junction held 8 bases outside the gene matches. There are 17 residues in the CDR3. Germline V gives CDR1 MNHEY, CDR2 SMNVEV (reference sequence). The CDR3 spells CASSLSIGTSGGREQFF. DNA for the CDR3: TGTGCCAGCAGTTTATCTATCGGGACTAGCGGGGGTCGGGAGCAGTTCTTC.

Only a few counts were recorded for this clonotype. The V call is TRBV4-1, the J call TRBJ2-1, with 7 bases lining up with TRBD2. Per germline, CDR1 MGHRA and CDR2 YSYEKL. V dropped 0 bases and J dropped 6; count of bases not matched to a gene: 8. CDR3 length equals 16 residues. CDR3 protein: CASSQERGSIPNEQFF. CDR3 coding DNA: TGCGCCAGCAGCCAAGAACGCGGGAGTATTCCCAATGAGCAGTTCTTC.

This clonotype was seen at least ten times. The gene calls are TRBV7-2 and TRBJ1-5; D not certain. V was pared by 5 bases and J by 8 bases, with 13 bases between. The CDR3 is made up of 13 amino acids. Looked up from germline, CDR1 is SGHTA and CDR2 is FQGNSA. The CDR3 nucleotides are TGTGCCAGCAGCCCAACTCCGGCCGAGCCCCAGCATTTT. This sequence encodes CASSPTPAEPQHF.

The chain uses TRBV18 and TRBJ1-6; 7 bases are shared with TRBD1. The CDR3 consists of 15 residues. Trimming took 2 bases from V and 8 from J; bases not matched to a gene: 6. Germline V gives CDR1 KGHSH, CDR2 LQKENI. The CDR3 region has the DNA TGTGCCAGCTCACCAGGGAACAGGGGCGATTCACCCCTCCACTTT. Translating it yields CASSPGNRGDSPLHF.